Shown below are 25 T cell receptor beta chains from a single sample sequenced in a study of blood T cell repertoires in COVID-19. Assay used: immunoSEQ multiplex PCR; TCRdb lists only in-frame clones, some missing. The data show hundreds of thousands of clones, 70% to 90% seen once. Sequenced input: PBMCs or T cells enriched from blood (not recorded which). Receptors originate from a woman aged 40 to 55 with acute COVID-19.

The chain uses TRBV28 and TRBJ2-1, with 11 nucleotides matching TRBD2. This CDR3 has 14 residues. Germline V gene data show CDR1 as MDHEN and CDR2 as SYDVKM. V dropped 8 bases and J dropped 4; count of bases not matched to a gene: 4. In DNA form, the CDR3 reads TGTGCCAGCCATACTAGCGGGAGTTACAATGAGCAGTTCTTC. Protein product: CASHTSGSYNEQFF. The complete variable domain, with remaining parts taken from reference TRBV28 and TRBJ2-1, reads DVKVTQSSRYLVKRTGEKVFLECVQDMDHENMFWYRQDPGLGLRLIYFSYDVKMKEKGDIPEGYSVSREKKERFSLILESASTNQTSMYLCASHTSGSYNEQFFGPGTRLTVL.

V usage is TRBV28 and J usage is TRBJ1-5; perhaps TRBD1 as D (6 bases). The CDR3 contains 13 residues. V lost 10 bases to trimming and J lost 4 bases, with 14 bases between them. The germline V gene has CDR1 MDHEN and CDR2 SYDVKM. In DNA, the CDR3 is TGTGCCACCCAGGGGAGGGCGAATCAGCCCCAGCATTTT. Amino acid sequence: CATQGRANQPQHF.

The chain couples TRBV10-3 to TRBJ2-7; 8 bases map to TRBD1. The CDR3 has 15 amino acids. Looked up from germline, CDR1 is ENHRY and CDR2 is SYGVKD. V was clipped by 0 bases and J by 2 bases; unmatched bases: 3. CDR3: CAISESNRGAYEQYF. CDR3 DNA sequence: TGTGCCATCAGTGAGTCGAACAGGGGGGCCTACGAGCAGTACTTC.

CDR3 sequence reads: CATSDAGGTGNQPQHF. In DNA, the CDR3 is TGTGCCACCAGTGATGCAGGGGGAACGGGAAATCAGCCCCAGCATTTT. The chain is built from TRBV24-1 and TRBJ1-5, with 7 bases fitting TRBD1. J gave up 4 bases and V 3 bases, and 8 bases lay outside the gene matches. CDR3 length: 16 amino acids. Germline lookup yields CDR1 KGHDR and CDR2 SFDVKD.

The chain is built from TRBV28 and TRBJ2-7, with 7 bases lining up with TRBD2. The CDR3 sequence is 14 residues long. Germline V lookup: CDR1 MDHEN, CDR2 SYDVKM. Unmatched junction bases numbered 7, after V lost 3 bases and J lost 5 bases. The CDR3 DNA reads as TGTGCCAGCAGTTTCGGCGGGAGAGAAAACGAGCAGTACTTC. Translated, it gives CASSFGGRENEQYF.

This clone was detected a few times. The chain links TRBV7-8 to TRBJ2-1; TRBD2 is a possible D gene (7 bases). V gave up 0 bases and J gave up 4 bases, with 19 bases separating them. CDR1 SGHVS and CDR2 FQNEAQ come from the germline V gene. The CDR3 extends over 18 amino acids. Here the CDR3 DNA reads TGTGCCAGCAGCTTAGCTCAGGCGGGGGCTCTCCGGTACAATGAGCAGTTCTTC. It specifies CASSLAQAGALRYNEQFF.

The rearrangement joins TRBV9 to TRBJ2-1; D remains ambiguous. V gave up 0 bases and J gave up 15 bases, with 19 bases separating them. The CDR3 runs 14 residues. Germline V lookup: CDR1 SGDLS, CDR2 YYNGEE. The chain's CDR3 is CASSVDGFGRGGFF. The CDR3 DNA reads as TGTGCCAGCAGCGTAGATGGTTTTGGTAGAGGCGGGTTCTTC.

The chain employs TRBV14 and TRBJ2-5; tentatively, D is TRBD2 (5 bases). Germline-derived CDR1 and CDR2 are SGHDN and FVKESK. The CDR3 runs 14 residues. V was pared by 0 bases and J by 7 bases, with 12 bases between. CDR3 region: CASSQDRGFVTQYF. Here the CDR3 DNA reads TGTGCCAGCAGCCAAGATCGGGGTTTTGTGACCCAGTACTTC.

The rearrangement joins TRBV7-2 to TRBJ2-1; the D gene is possibly TRBD1 (6 bases). The CDR3 spans 14 residues. Germline V lookup: CDR1 SGHTA, CDR2 FQGNSA. The germline V and J ends were trimmed by 9 bases and 6 bases, with 18 bases remaining between them. CDR3 nucleotide sequence: TGTGCCAGTACAGGGAACAAGGGGAGCAATGAGCAGTTCTTC. Translation: CASTGNKGSNEQFF.

The gene calls are TRBV18 and TRBJ2-5; weak D call: TRBD1 (5 bases). Per germline, CDR1 KGHSH and CDR2 LQKENI. The CDR3 covers 15 residues. Deletions cut 3 bases from V and 4 bases from J, with 15 bases between. Here the CDR3 reads CASSPAQVKGETQYF. The DNA of the CDR3 is TGTGCCAGCTCACCGGCACAGGTGAAGGGAGAGACCCAGTACTTC.

This chain links TRBV25-1 with TRBJ1-1, with unresolved D. Germline CDR1 MGHDK, CDR2 SYGVNS. The V gene lost 7 bases and the J gene lost 3 bases, with 9 bases spanning the gap. The CDR3 has 12 amino acids. The CDR3 bases are TGTGCCAGCAAAAAGGGAGACACTGAAGCTTTCTTT. Translation: CASKKGDTEAFF.

V usage is TRBV28 and J usage is TRBJ1-2; the D gene is possibly TRBD1 (6 bases). V dropped 10 bases and J dropped 5 bases, with 20 bases sitting between them. Per the germline V gene, CDR1 is MDHEN and CDR2 is SYDVKM. The CDR3 loop spans 14 amino acids. CDR3 nucleotides: TGTGCCATCCACCGGGGGGGGGCTCGGTATGGCTACACCTTC. Its translation is CAIHRGGARYGYTF.

This rearrangement joins TRBV28 to TRBJ2-1, with 8 bases lining up with TRBD2. This CDR3 region has 15 residues. Germline V gene lookup returns CDR1 MDHEN and CDR2 SYDVKM. V gave up 3 bases and J gave up 4 bases; unmatched junction bases: 5. The CDR3 DNA reads TGTGCCAGCAGTTTCTCCGGGACTAGGTACAATGAGCAGTTCTTC. Translating it yields CASSFSGTRYNEQFF.

The chain links TRBV30 to TRBJ1-2; 7 bases match TRBD1. The CDR3 contains 13 residues. The germline CDR1 and CDR2 sequences are GTSNPN and SVGIG (reference sequence). V trimming: 1 base; J trimming: 7 bases; junction bases outside the gene matches: 6. CDR3 nucleotides: TGTGCCTGGAGTGCAAACAGGGGTGGTGGCTACACCTTC. As protein: CAWSANRGGGYTF.

The J gene is TRBJ2-1, the V gene TRBV5-4; weak D call: TRBD2 (5 bases). V lost 4 bases and J 9 bases, leaving 11 bases between the germline ends. The germline gives CDR1 SGHNT, CDR2 YYREEE (reference sequence). This CDR3 has 12 residues. The CDR3 sequence: CASSPDGSEQFF. The CDR3, as DNA: TGTGCCAGCAGCCCGGATGGGAGTGAGCAGTTCTTC.

This clone appeared a single time. The chain combines TRBV5-1 with TRBJ2-3; 10 bases match TRBD2. Trimming cost V 4 bases and J 4 bases; bases outside gene matches: 6. This CDR3 is 15 amino acids long. CDR1 is SGHRS and CDR2 is YFSETQ in the germline V gene. This chain's CDR3 is CASSPGLARADTQYF. As DNA, the CDR3 is TGCGCCAGCAGCCCGGGACTAGCGAGAGCAGATACGCAGTATTTT.

The chain joins TRBV19 to TRBJ1-3; D remains unclear. The CDR3 length is 14 residues. The V end was cut by 7 bases, the J end by 2 bases, with 12 bases between. Germline CDR1 LNHDA, CDR2 SQIVND (reference sequence). The CDR3 nucleotides read TGTGCCAGTACAACCATGAGCGCTGGAAACACCATATATTTT. Its protein product is CASTTMSAGNTIYF.

This sequence joins TRBV2 and TRBJ2-3; 9 nucleotides match TRBD2. With 7 bases clipped from V and 3 bases from J, the junction kept 8 bases outside the gene matches. Germline assignment: CDR1 SNHLY and CDR2 FYNNEI. The CDR3 spans 15 residues. CDR3 in DNA: TGTGCCAGCATAAGGTTAGCGGGAGTAACAGATACGCAGTATTTT. It codes for CASIRLAGVTDTQYF.

DNA of the CDR3: TGTGCCAGTACTACCGGGACAAATAGCAATCAGCCCCAGCATTTT. It translates to CASTTGTNSNQPQHF. This chain links TRBV19 with TRBJ1-5, with a weak D call TRBD1 (6 bases). The CDR3 is 15 amino acids. Germline V gives CDR1 LNHDA, CDR2 SQIVND (reference sequence). V was trimmed by 7 bases and J by 0 bases, leaving 13 bases between them.

The gene calls are TRBV7-2 and TRBJ1-2; weak D call: TRBD1 (6 bases). Looked up from germline, CDR1 is SGHTA and CDR2 is FQGNSA. CDR3 size: 13 residues. V was clipped by 3 bases and J by 3 bases, with 8 bases between them. Here the CDR3 reads CASSLKGDYGYTF. The CDR3 DNA is TGTGCCAGCAGCTTGAAGGGGGACTATGGCTACACCTTC.

This clone was counted a single time. The chain carries TRBV6-4 and TRBJ1-5; no clear D gene. There are 13 residues in the CDR3. Germline V CDR1 and CDR2: MRHNA, SNTAGT. Trimming took 4 bases from V and 6 from J, leaving 10 bases between them. The CDR3 DNA is TGTGCCAGCAGTGCGGAAGAGGGTCAGCCCCAGCATTTT. As protein: CASSAEEGQPQHF.

This chain links TRBV12-3 or TRBV12-4 with TRBJ2-1, with 7 positions matching TRBD1. After removal of 5 bases from V and 8 bases from J, the junction contained 6 bases not matched to a gene. There are 13 residues in the CDR3. DNA of the CDR3: TGTGCCAGCAGTAGCTCACAGGGGCATGAGCAGTTCTTC. Translating gives CASSSSQGHEQFF.

This clone was found once. The rearrangement links TRBV3-1 (or the pseudogene TRBV3-2) to TRBJ2-1; 14 nucleotides align to TRBD2. Losses at the gene ends were 4 bases for V and 3 bases for J; bases not matched to a gene: 8. CDR3 size: 18 residues. Per germline, CDR1 LGHDT and CDR2 YNNKEL (reference sequence). Written as DNA, the CDR3 is TGTGCCAGCAGCCCGGGACTAGCGGGAGTGAGTGGCTACAATGAGCAGTTCTTC. Translated, it gives CASSPGLAGVSGYNEQFF.

J is TRBJ2-5 and V is TRBV18; possible D gene TRBD1, 5 bases. The germline CDR1 and CDR2 sequences are KGHSH and LQKENI. This CDR3 contains 13 residues. V was shortened by 2 bases and J by 3 bases, with 7 bases between the two germline ends. The CDR3 region is CASSPGAKETQYF. CDR3 nucleotide sequence: TGTGCCAGCTCACCAGGGGCCAAAGAGACCCAGTACTTC.

V gene TRBV7-2 combines with J gene TRBJ1-3; no definite D call. The CDR3 totals 15 residues. CDR1 SGHTA and CDR2 FQGNSA come from the germline V gene. V was cut by 0 bases and J by 0 bases, with 6 bases left in between. CDR3 nucleotide sequence: TGTGCCAGCAGCTTAGCGTCCATCTCTGGAAACACCATATATTTT. It is translated as CASSLASISGNTIYF.